The entry below gives a single T cell receptor (beta chain) sequence along with its context. The ends were cut back, 8 bases at V and 0 bases at J, with 12 bases in the middle. The CDR3 loop spans 14 amino acids. Germline loops: CDR1 ENHRY, CDR2 SYGVKD. Here immunoSEQ multiplex PCR was the method, and the copy in TCRdb shows in-frame clones only, minus some. The sample has 120,000 to 150,000 clones, over 75% seen once. These data come from a study of blood T cell repertoires in COVID-19. The wider study: The United States, Italy and Spain were the sources of the acute and convalescent COVID-19 samples. T cells, B-cell-depleted T cells, or PBMCs provided the cDNA or gDNA that served as material.

The chain recombines TRBV10-3 with TRBJ2-3, with D possibly TRBD2 on 5 matching bases. The sequencing input was peripheral blood. The receptor comes from a human donor in a cohort sampled during active COVID-19. The CDR3 sequence: CAISTGLSTDTQYF. CDR3 nucleotide sequence: TGTGCCATCTCAACGGGGTTAAGCACAGATACGCAGTATTTT.